This T cell receptor beta chain was identified during a study of blood T cell repertoires in COVID-19. At the level of the study: Researchers got acute and convalescent COVID-19 samples from the United States, Italy and Spain.

Using immunoSEQ multiplex PCR, the repertoire was profiled, and TCRdb retains in-frame clones only, with some absent. The sample holds some 300,000 clones, 90% seen once. This clone occurred many times. Germline CDR1 SGHTA, CDR2 FQGTGA. The CDR3 spans 19 residues. With 5 bases clipped from V and 0 bases from J, the junction kept 15 bases outside the gene matches. Followed longitudinally, the Seattle patients had been enrolled during active infection. This chain links TRBV7-3 with TRBJ1-1; 10 nucleotides agree with TRBD1. This clonotype originated in a woman aged 40 to 50 with COVID-19, enrolled during active disease. The source material was peripheral blood. The CDR3, as DNA: TGTGCCAGCAGCCCACACCCGGGACAGGGGACTATCATGAACACTGAAGCTTTCTTT. This translates into CASSPHPGQGTIMNTEAFF.